This T cell receptor (beta chain) was retrieved from a study of blood T cells in healthy people across ages. The study's findings and limits: Donors of long life had a larger count of naive CD4+ cells and greater diversity than aged donors. A roughly linear age-dependent decrease characterized TCR beta diversity per million T cells.

On this clonotype: The antigen is not known.

Samples had at least 7 million PBMCs isolated from them. CDR3 length equals 14 residues. V lost 3 bases to trimming and J lost 2 bases; unmatched junction nucleotides: 3. Per germline, CDR1 KGHSH and CDR2 LQKENI. Sample-barcoded 5' priming and a J-beta primer mix drove a second PCR of about 6 to 12 cycles. TCRdb ran MiXCR on the 5' RACE reads and lists one entry per CDR3 protein. The sample holds 700,000 to 1,000,000 distinct CDR3 sequences, about 42% seen once. Material for sequencing was blood. The source is a man in his sixties in good health. The gene calls are TRBV18 and TRBJ2-5, with 7 nucleotides matching TRBD1. CDR3 sequence reads: CASSPDRTQETQYF. For the CDR3, the DNA is TGTGCCAGCTCACCGGACAGGACACAAGAGACCCAGTACTTC.